A selection of T cell receptor beta chains follows, all from one sample in a study of shared clonotypes between healthy human individuals. Clones were sequenced by immunoSEQ multiplex PCR, and TCRdb holds only the in-frame ones, with some missing. The sample comprises a few million clones, approximately 92% of which are singletons, and under 2% rests with the top ten. Sequencing was done on a sample of naive CD8+ T cells from PBMCs. These receptors were collected from a man younger than 35 in good health. Some clones in this sample may be carry-over from other donors' samples. Both conserved end residues are part of each CDR3.

TRBJ2-2	TRBV10-3	CAITEREGPDTGELFF
TRBJ2-7	TRBV6-5	CASSYSSEAYEQYF
TRBJ2-2	TRBV11-2	CASSLVWVTGELFF
TRBJ1-6	TRBV25-1	CAIRTGTSYNSPLHF
TRBJ2-3	TRBV28	CASSTDRGRTDTQYF
TRBJ1-4	TRBV6-5	CASSYNLGEKLFF
TRBJ2-7	TRBV27	CASMGGGHSYEQYF
TRBJ2-1	TRBV7-2	CASTQEVRSQNEQFF
TRBJ1-4	TRBV7-2	CASSLRNEKLFF
TRBJ1-1	TRBV6-5	CASSHDGKGNTEAFF
TRBJ2-1	TRBV7-3	CANPEGQSSYNEQFF
TRBJ2-3	TRBV6-5	CASSYSQGRPDTQYF
TRBJ2-7	TRBV5-1	CASSWTGVEQYF
TRBJ2-2	TRBV7-9	CASSLGPANTGELFF
TRBJ1-5	TRBV19	CARKGIWEPQHF
TRBJ2-7	TRBV6-1	CASRPRDSPYEQYF
TRBJ2-2	TRBV29-1	CSVTRQAGELFF
TRBJ2-4	TRBV7-9	CASRSGLGDIQYF
TRBJ2-1	TRBV6-1	CASSEINEQFF
TRBJ1-5	TRBV9	CASSGGGGAKQPQHF
TRBJ2-1	TRBV29-1	CSVSGRALYNEQFF
TRBJ2-7	TRBV6-1	CASSGDRFYEQYF
TRBJ2-5	TRBV2	CASSVFDFGETQYF
TRBJ2-7	TRBV18	CASSPATSGGYEQYF
TRBJ2-7	TRBV7-9	CASSLSIEGPIYEQYF
TRBJ1-1	TRBV12-5	CASGWDTEAFF
TRBJ2-7	TRBV30	CAWSVRTSEYSYEQYF
TRBJ2-2	TRBV28	CASRLLAEYTGELFF
TRBJ2-7	TRBV4-1	CASSAGLALEQYF
TRBJ2-7	TRBV29-1	CSVEAAVTGIYEQYF
TRBJ1-1	TRBV29-1	CSVRDRDHTEAFF
TRBJ2-2	TRBV9	CASSPHGGLGAGELFF
TRBJ2-7	TRBV14	CASSQGYEQYF
TRBJ2-7	TRBV6-5	CATLSDRWTSEQYF
TRBJ1-2	TRBV11-2	CASSSGQGENGYTF
TRBJ2-6	TRBV28	CASSPEISGANVLTF
TRBJ1-1	TRBV12-5	CARQGGGGRNTEAFF
TRBJ2-5	TRBV7-9	CASSRTTGLETQYF
TRBJ1-1	TRBV7-8	CASSLTRGRAEGIF
TRBJ2-5	TRBV6-1	CATLRTSRGGETQYF
TRBJ2-2	TRBV7-8	CASSFPGQGAGRELFF
TRBJ2-3	TRBV4-2	CASSRTSSGVSTDTQYF
TRBJ2-1	TRBV7-9	CASSFGTSGTLGYNEQFF
TRBJ1-5	TRBV6-1	CASTRRNQPQHF
TRBJ1-1	TRBV5-1	CASSLTLGGRFTEAFF
TRBJ2-6	TRBV27	CASSSRDRGRGANVLTF
TRBJ2-1	TRBV6-1	CASSGTSGRDRNEQFF
TRBJ2-1	TRBV14	CASSQGQGASSEQFF
TRBJ2-7	TRBV7-9	CASRMASSYEQYF
TRBJ1-2	TRBV2	CASSEWGGDGYGYTF
TRBJ1-5	TRBV15	CATSSRAGYNQPQHF